This T cell receptor (beta chain) was profiled in a study of CD8+CD57+ T cells in acquired aplastic anemia. Overall study context: Healthy donors gave 10 million to 11 million reads on average for CD4+ cells.

Between the trimmed V and J ends, which lost 3 bases and 1 base, there was a span of 7 bases. CDR3 size: 13 residues. Germline CDR1 reads SGDLS; CDR2 reads YYNGEE. This clonotype was recorded at least ten times. The template used for profiling TCR beta VDJ and CDR3 was genomic DNA. TCRdb passed the reads through MiXCR, listing each CDR3 protein once. The table lists 75,000 to 90,000 distinct CDR3 sequences, around 42% of them singletons. The receptor was derived from a human donor in good health, serving as a control. Sample: sorted CD4+, CD8+, or CD8+CD57+ T cells (not recorded which) from PBMCs. The chain joins TRBV9 to TRBJ1-1, with D possibly TRBD1 on 6 matching bases. CDR3 nucleotide sequence: TGTGCCAGCAGCGCACAGGGGAACACTGAAGCTTTCTTT. Residues: CASSAQGNTEAFF. Based on the CDR3 plus reference TRBV9 and TRBJ1-1, the full variable domain is DSGVTQTPKHLITATGQRVTLRCSPRSGDLSVYWYQQSLDQGLQFLIQYYNGEERAKGNILERFSAQQFPDLHSELNLSSLELGDSALYFCASSAQGNTEAFFGQGTRLTVV.